The clone carrying this TCR beta chain has a handful of counts. This record belongs to a study of T-cell reconstitution after alpha-beta-depleted transplantation in children. The library targeted TCRbeta and was prepared with unique molecular identifiers. TCRdb ran MiXCR on the PCR reads and lists one entry per CDR3 protein. This sample has about 830,000 distinct CDR3 sequences, with roughly 15% found just once. Germline trimming cut 3 bases from V and 1 base from J; bases unmatched to any gene: 4. Looked up from germline, CDR1 is SGHRS and CDR2 is YFSETQ. CDR3 length: 15 residues. The chain uses TRBV5-1 and TRBJ1-1, with 9 bases lining up with TRBD1. This sample comprised PBMCs, mostly from graft donor cells, obtained 360 days after TCRalphabeta/CD19-depleted stem cell transplant. This TCR came from a male patient under 18 who had a stem cell transplant for acute lymphoblastic leukemia, so the T cells may come from the graft donor. This CDR3 reads CASSSLGQGNTEAFF. The CDR3 DNA sequence: TGCGCCAGCAGCTCCTTGGGACAGGGGAACACTGAAGCTTTCTTT.